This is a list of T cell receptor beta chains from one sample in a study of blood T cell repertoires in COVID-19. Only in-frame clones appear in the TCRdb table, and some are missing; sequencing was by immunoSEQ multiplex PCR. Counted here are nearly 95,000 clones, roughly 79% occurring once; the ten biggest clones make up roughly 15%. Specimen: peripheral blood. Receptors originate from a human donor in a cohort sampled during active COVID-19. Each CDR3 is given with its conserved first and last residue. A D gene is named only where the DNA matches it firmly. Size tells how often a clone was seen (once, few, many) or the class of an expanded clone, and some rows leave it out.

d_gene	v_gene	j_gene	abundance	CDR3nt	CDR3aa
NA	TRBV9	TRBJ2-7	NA	TGTGCCAGCAGCGTAGGAGACCTCCGGGGGTGGGAGTACTTC	CASSVGDLRGWEYF
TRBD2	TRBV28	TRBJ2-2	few	TGTGCCGCGGCGGGAGTTACCGGGGAGCTGTTTTTT	CAAAGVTGELFF
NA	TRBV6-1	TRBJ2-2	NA	TGTGCCAGCAGTTCCTGGGCTTCGAACACCGGGGAGCTGTTTTTT	CASSSWASNTGELFF
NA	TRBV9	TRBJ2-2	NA	TGTGCCAGCAGCGTTCTAGCGCAGAACACCGGGGAGCTGTTTTTT	CASSVLAQNTGELFF
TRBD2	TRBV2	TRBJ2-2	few	TGTGCCAGGGGACTAGCGGGCACCGGGGAGCTGTTTTTT	CARGLAGTGELFF
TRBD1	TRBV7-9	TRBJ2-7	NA	TGTGCCAGCAGCCGCGGGGACAGGAAAGAGCAGTACTTC	CASSRGDRKEQYF
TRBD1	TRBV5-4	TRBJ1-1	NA	TGTGCCAGCCAGGGGGCAGGCGGAGCTTTCTTT	CASQGAGGAFF
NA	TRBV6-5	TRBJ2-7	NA	TGTGCCAGCGTGCAGGGGCTCGAGCAGTACTTC	CASVQGLEQYF
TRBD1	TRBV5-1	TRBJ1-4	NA	TGCGCCAGCAGCTTACAGGGGACTAATGAAAAACTGTTTTTT	CASSLQGTNEKLFF
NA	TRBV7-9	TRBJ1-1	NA	TGTGCCAGCAGCTTACGGGGTTACCAAAACACTGAAGCTTTCTTT	CASSLRGYQNTEAFF
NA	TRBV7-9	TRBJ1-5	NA	TGTGCCAGCAGCGCGAGTAGCAATCAGCCCCAGCATTTT	CASSASSNQPQHF
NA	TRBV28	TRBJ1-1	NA	TGTGCCAGCAGCGCGTACCGGGGCACTGAAGCTTTCTTT	CASSAYRGTEAFF
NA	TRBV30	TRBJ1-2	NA	TGTGCCTGGAGTGACAGTACTAACTATGGCTACACCTTC	CAWSDSTNYGYTF
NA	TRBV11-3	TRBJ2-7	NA	TGTGCCAGCAGCTCCACCCGACACGACGAGCAGTACTTC	CASSSTRHDEQYF
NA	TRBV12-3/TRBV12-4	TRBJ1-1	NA	TGTGCCAGCATCCGAGGGGGGAACACTGAAGCTTTCTTT	CASIRGGNTEAFF
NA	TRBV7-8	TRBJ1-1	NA	TGTGCCAGCAGCCTAGTAGCCGGATCGAACACTGAAGCTTTCTTT	CASSLVAGSNTEAFF
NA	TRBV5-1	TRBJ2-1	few	TGCGCCAGCAGCTTCCCTAGCGATGAGCAGTTCTTC	CASSFPSDEQFF
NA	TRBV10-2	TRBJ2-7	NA	TGCGCCAGCAGGGAACAGCGGACCTCCTACGAGCAGTACTTC	CASREQRTSYEQYF
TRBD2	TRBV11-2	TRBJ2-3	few	TGTGCCAGCAGCGCCAAGGGGAGCGGGAGTCAAACAGATACGCAGTATTTT	CASSAKGSGSQTDTQYF
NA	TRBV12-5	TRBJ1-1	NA	TGTGCTAGTGGACCCACAGGGTCCAACGAAGCTTTCTTT	CASGPTGSNEAFF
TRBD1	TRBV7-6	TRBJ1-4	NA	TGTGCCAGCAGCCCAAACAGGGGGCGTAATGAAAAACTGTTTTTT	CASSPNRGRNEKLFF
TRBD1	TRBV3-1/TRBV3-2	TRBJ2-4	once	TGTGCCAGCAGCCAAGATACCGGGACAGGGGTGAAAAACATTCAGTACTTC	CASSQDTGTGVKNIQYF
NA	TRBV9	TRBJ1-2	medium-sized	TGTGCCAGCAGCGTAGGGACCGGAGGGGTTGGGTATGGCTACACCTTC	CASSVGTGGVGYGYTF
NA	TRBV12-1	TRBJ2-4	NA	TGTGCCAGCAGTACTACCCACCTAAGATTGTTTGCCAAAAACATTCAGTACTTC	CASSTTHLRLFAKNIQYF
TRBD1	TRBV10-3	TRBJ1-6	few	TGTGCCATCAGTGAGTCGGGGGACAGGGGATCACCCCTCCACTTT	CAISESGDRGSPLHF
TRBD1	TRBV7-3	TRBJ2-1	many	TGTGCCAGCAGCTTAACGGGACAGAGATACAATGAGCAGTTCTTC	CASSLTGQRYNEQFF
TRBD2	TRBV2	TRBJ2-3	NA	TGTGCCAGCAGTGAAGGACTAGCGGGGGGAAACCTCGCGACAGATACGCAGTATTTT	CASSEGLAGGNLATDTQYF
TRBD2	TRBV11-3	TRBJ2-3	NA	TGTGCCAGCAGCATTAGCGGGGGGCTTACAGATACGCAGTATTTT	CASSISGGLTDTQYF
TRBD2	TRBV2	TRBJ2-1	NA	TGTGCCAGCAGTACTAGCGGGGGGGCTTATGAGCAGTTCTTC	CASSTSGGAYEQFF
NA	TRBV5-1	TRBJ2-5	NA	TGCGCCAGCAGCTCATTTTGGGGGGAAGAGACCCAGTACTTC	CASSSFWGEETQYF
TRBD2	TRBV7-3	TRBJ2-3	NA	TGTGCCAGCAGCTCCGGCTGGACTAGCGGGGGTACAGATACGCAGTATTTT	CASSSGWTSGGTDTQYF
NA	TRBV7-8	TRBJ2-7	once	TGTGCCAGCAGCTTAGCGAGAGGACAGTACGAGCAGTACTTC	CASSLARGQYEQYF
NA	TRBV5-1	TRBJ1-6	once	TGCGCCAGCAGCTTGACCCCGAGGGATTCACCCCTCCACTTT	CASSLTPRDSPLHF
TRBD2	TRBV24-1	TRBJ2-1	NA	TGTGCCACCAGTGGCGGGAGCGGGACGTACAATGAGCAGTTCTTC	CATSGGSGTYNEQFF
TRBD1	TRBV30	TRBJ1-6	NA	TGTGCCTGGAGTATGACAGGGGTAAATTCACCCCTCCACTTT	CAWSMTGVNSPLHF
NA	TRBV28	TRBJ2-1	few	TGTGCCAGCAAAACAATCCAGGGGATAGACAATGAGCAGTTCTTC	CASKTIQGIDNEQFF
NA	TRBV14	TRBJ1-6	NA	TGTGCCAGCAGCCAAACCGGTCAGGGAGGGTCACCCCTCCACTTT	CASSQTGQGGSPLHF
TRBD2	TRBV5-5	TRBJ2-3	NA	TGTGCCAGCAGCTTGGCTCCAGGACTAGCTTACACAGATACGCAGTATTTT	CASSLAPGLAYTDTQYF
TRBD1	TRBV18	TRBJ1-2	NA	TGTGCCAGCTCACCGGGACAGCTCTATGGCTACACCTTC	CASSPGQLYGYTF
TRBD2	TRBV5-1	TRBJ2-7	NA	TGCGCCAGCAGCTCCCTACCTAGCGGGGGATCCTACGAGCAGTACTTC	CASSSLPSGGSYEQYF
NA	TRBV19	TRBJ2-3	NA	TGTGCCAGTAGTATACGGGGAACAGATACGCAGTATTTT	CASSIRGTDTQYF
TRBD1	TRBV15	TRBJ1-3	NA	TGTGCCACCAGCAGAGATCGACCGGACAGGGTCGTTCAGTCTGGAAACACCATATATTTT	CATSRDRPDRVVQSGNTIYF
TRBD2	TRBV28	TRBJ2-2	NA	TGTGCCAGCAGTTTTACGGGGGGGGCAACCGGGGAGCTGTTTTTT	CASSFTGGATGELFF
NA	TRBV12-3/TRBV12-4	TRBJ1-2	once	TGTGCCAGCAGTTTTGCAGGAACCGGCTACACCTTC	CASSFAGTGYTF
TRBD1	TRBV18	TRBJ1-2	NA	TGTGCCAGCTCACCACTGGACAGGGTCTATGGCTACACCTTC	CASSPLDRVYGYTF
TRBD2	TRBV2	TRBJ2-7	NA	TGTGCCAGCAGTAGCGGGAGGCTTCGGGTCGAGCAGTACTTC	CASSSGRLRVEQYF
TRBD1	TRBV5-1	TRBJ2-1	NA	TGCGCCAGCAGCCCACAGGGGACAGGGGGTGGTGAGCAGTTCTTC	CASSPQGTGGGEQFF
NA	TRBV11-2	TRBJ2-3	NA	TGTGCCAGCAGCTTAGTAGGGGCAGATACGCAGTATTTT	CASSLVGADTQYF
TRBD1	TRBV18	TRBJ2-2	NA	TGTGCCAGCTCACCGCAGGACAGGGGAAACACCGGGGAGCTGTTTTTT	CASSPQDRGNTGELFF